The rows below give T cell receptor beta chains drawn from one sample of a study of blood T cell repertoires in COVID-19. Profiled with immunoSEQ multiplex PCR; TCRdb holds only in-frame clones, not every one. Here the sample spans some 460,000 clones, 75% to 90% being singletons. Sequences were obtained from peripheral blood. The receptors originated from a woman aged 30 to 39 with acute or convalescent COVID-19. The CDR3 runs from the conserved cysteine through the conserved F or W. A D gene is named only where the DNA matches it firmly. Clone sizes are given selectively: once, few, many, or a class where the clone is expanded.

>TRBV4-1|NA|TRBJ1-6|TRBD1
CASSQGIPRGFNSPLHF
TGCGCCAGCAGCCAAGGGATCCCCAGGGGGTTTAATTCACCCCTCCACTTT
>TRBV13|few|TRBJ1-6|TRBD1
CASSSRDRVSPLHF
TGTGCCAGCAGCTCCCGGGACAGGGTGTCACCCCTCCACTTT
>TRBV9|NA|TRBJ2-2|NA
CASSVRRAGELFF
TGTGCCAGCAGCGTACGACGGGCCGGGGAGCTGTTTTTT
>TRBV7-6|NA|TRBJ2-1|NA
CASSPGDNEQFF
TGTGCCAGCAGCCCAGGGGACAATGAGCAGTTCTTC
>TRBV2|NA|TRBJ2-1|NA
CASILDREWNNEQFF
NA
>TRBV7-6|NA|TRBJ2-2|NA
CASSLVSAGVTGELFF
TGTGCCAGCAGCTTAGTCTCCGCCGGGGTCACCGGGGAGCTGTTTTTT
>TRBV15|NA|TRBJ1-2|TRBD1
CATSRGSETGNGYTF
TGTGCCACCAGCAGAGGGAGTGAGACAGGGAACGGCTACACCTTC
>TRBV7-9|NA|TRBJ2-7|TRBD2
CASSTRGSYEQYF
TGTGCCAGCAGCACGCGGGGGTCCTACGAGCAGTACTTC
>TRBV18|NA|TRBJ2-1|NA
CASSPSRQDNEQFF
TGTGCCAGCTCACCCTCTCGACAGGACAATGAGCAGTTCTTC
>TRBV7-2|once|TRBJ2-5|TRBD2
CASGGLAPQETQYF
TGTGCCAGCGGGGGACTAGCCCCCCAAGAGACCCAGTACTTC
>TRBV20-1|NA|TRBJ2-1|NA
CSATNLNEQFF
TGCAGTGCCACAAACCTCAATGAGCAGTTCTTC
>TRBV11-2|NA|TRBJ2-3|TRBD2
CASSFSGGLTDTQYF
TGTGCCAGCAGCTTCAGCGGGGGCCTCACAGATACGCAGTATTTT
>TRBV28|NA|TRBJ2-2|TRBD1
CASSSPRQGGIGELFF
TGTGCCAGCAGCTCCCCGCGACAGGGGGGAATCGGGGAGCTGTTTTTT
>TRBV3-1/TRBV3-2|NA|TRBJ2-1|TRBD1
CASGFGTDSYNEQFF
TGTGCCAGCGGCTTCGGGACAGACTCCTACAATGAGCAGTTCTTC
>TRBV5-1|NA|TRBJ2-5|NA
CASSSVENRGGETQYF
TGCGCCAGCAGTTCCGTAGAGAACCGCGGCGGAGAGACCCAGTACTTC
>TRBV6-6|NA|TRBJ1-6|NA
CASSDPESPLHF
TGTGCCAGCAGTGACCCGGAGTCACCCCTCCACTTT
>TRBV6-6|NA|TRBJ2-7|NA
CASSSIGSSYEQYF
TGTGCCAGCAGTTCAATCGGGAGCTCCTACGAGCAGTACTTC
>TRBV4-1|NA|TRBJ1-1|NA
CASSPHPAGRVFASTEAFF
TGCGCCAGCAGCCCTCATCCAGCAGGGAGGGTCTTTGCGAGCACTGAAGCTTTCTTT
>TRBV5-5|NA|TRBJ1-1|NA
CASSLAVANTEAFF
TGTGCCAGCAGCTTGGCTGTAGCGAACACTGAAGCTTTCTTT
>TRBV4-1|NA|TRBJ2-4|NA
CASSQGVFGGLAKNIQYF
TGCGCCAGCAGCCAAGGGGTATTCGGGGGGCTGGCCAAAAACATTCAGTACTTC
>TRBV19|NA|TRBJ2-1|TRBD2
CATEPAGALYNEQFF
TGTGCCACCGAGCCAGCGGGGGCCCTCTACAATGAGCAGTTCTTC
>TRBV3-1/TRBV3-2|NA|TRBJ2-7|TRBD1
CASSHAGTGALGQYF
TGTGCCAGCAGCCATGCCGGGACAGGGGCATTGGGGCAGTACTTC
>TRBV19|NA|TRBJ1-1|NA
CASSYTMNTEAFF
TGTGCCAGTAGTTACACAATGAACACTGAAGCTTTCTTT
>TRBV3-1/TRBV3-2|NA|TRBJ1-2|NA
CASSQVLRGYTF
TGTGCCAGCAGCCAAGTTCTACGTGGCTACACCTTC
>TRBV7-9|few|TRBJ1-1|NA
CASSLESGMTEAFF
TGTGCCAGCAGCTTAGAGTCCGGGATGACTGAAGCTTTCTTT
>TRBV2|NA|TRBJ2-3|NA
CASSAYTDTQYF
TGTGCCAGCAGTGCCTACACAGATACGCAGTATTTT
>TRBV29-1|NA|TRBJ2-6|TRBD1
CSVSDRATTSGANVLTF
TGCAGCGTTTCAGACAGGGCAACCACTTCTGGGGCCAACGTCCTGACTTTC
>TRBV4-1|NA|TRBJ2-2|TRBD1
CASSPKGQGLSYGANTGELFF
TGCGCCAGCAGCCCCAAAGGACAGGGCCTCTCATACGGGGCGAACACCGGGGAGCTGTTTTTT
>TRBV27|NA|TRBJ2-7|NA
CASSVGRAYEQYF
TGTGCCAGCAGCGTGGGCAGAGCCTACGAGCAGTACTTC
>TRBV19|NA|TRBJ1-1|NA
CASSIDFRGEAFF
TGTGCCAGTAGTATAGATTTTCGAGGGGAAGCTTTCTTT
>TRBV7-9|NA|TRBJ2-2|NA
CASSLLSTGELFF
TGTGCCAGCAGCTTATTATCCACCGGGGAGCTGTTTTTT
>TRBV2|NA|TRBJ2-3|TRBD2
CASSESSGGGTDTQYF
TGTGCCAGCAGTGAATCCAGCGGGGGTGGCACAGATACGCAGTATTTT
>TRBV12-3/TRBV12-4|NA|TRBJ2-7|NA
CASSLGRGSEQYF
TGTGCCAGCAGTTTGGGCAGGGGTAGTGAGCAGTACTTC
>TRBV7-3|NA|TRBJ2-5|NA
CASSLPRDTRKTQYF
TGTGCCAGCAGCTTACCCCGGGACACCCGGAAGACCCAGTACTTC
>TRBV5-8|NA|TRBJ1-1|NA
CASSLDRPNTEAFF
TGTGCCAGCAGCTTGGACAGACCGAACACTGAAGCTTTCTTT
>TRBV9|NA|TRBJ2-3|TRBD2
CASSVGGGSTDTQYF
TGTGCCAGCAGCGTCGGCGGGGGAAGCACAGATACGCAGTATTTT
>TRBV5-1|NA|TRBJ2-3|TRBD2
CASSWGLAGEGTDTQYF
TGCGCCAGCAGCTGGGGACTAGCGGGGGAGGGCACAGATACGCAGTATTTT
>TRBV27|NA|TRBJ2-7|TRBD2
CASSLGLAGFEQYF
TGTGCCAGCAGTTTAGGACTAGCGGGGTTTGAGCAGTACTTC
>TRBV7-9|NA|TRBJ2-5|TRBD1
CASSWDRGETQYF
TGTGCCAGCAGCTGGGACAGGGGAGAGACCCAGTACTTC
>TRBV23-1|NA|TRBJ2-6|TRBD1
CASSPAGGLRMANVLTF
TGCGCCAGCAGTCCCGCAGGGGGCCTTCGTATGGCCAACGTCCTGACTTTC
>TRBV6-5|NA|TRBJ1-1|TRBD1
CATGPGQSRAAFF
TGTGCCACAGGACCGGGACAGTCCCGGGCGGCTTTCTTT
>TRBV3-1/TRBV3-2|NA|TRBJ2-5|TRBD2
CASSQGGRRGGRETQYF
TGTGCCAGCAGCCAAGGAGGCCGGCGGGGGGGTCGAGAGACCCAGTACTTC